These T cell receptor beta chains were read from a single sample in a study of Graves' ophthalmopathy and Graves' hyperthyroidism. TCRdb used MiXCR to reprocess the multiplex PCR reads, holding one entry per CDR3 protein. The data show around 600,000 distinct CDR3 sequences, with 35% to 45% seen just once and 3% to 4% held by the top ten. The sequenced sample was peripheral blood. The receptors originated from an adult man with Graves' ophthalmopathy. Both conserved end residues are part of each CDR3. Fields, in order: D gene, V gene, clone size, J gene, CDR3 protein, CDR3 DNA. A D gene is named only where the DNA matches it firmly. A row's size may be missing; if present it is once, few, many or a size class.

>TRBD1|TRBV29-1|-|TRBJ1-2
CSVTGQGTDGYTF
TGCAGCGTGACGGGACAGGGTACCGATGGCTACACCTTC
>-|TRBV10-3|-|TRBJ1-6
CASSEIAQALNSPLHF
TGTGCCAGCAGTGAAATAGCGCAGGCCCTAAATTCACCCCTCCACTTT
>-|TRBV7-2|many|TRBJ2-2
CASSIRTGNTGELFF
TGTGCCAGCAGCATACGGACGGGTAACACCGGGGAGCTGTTTTTT
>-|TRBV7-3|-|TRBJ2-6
CASSLTGEGTNVLTF
TGTGCCAGCAGCTTAACAGGGGAAGGGACCAACGTCCTGACTTTC
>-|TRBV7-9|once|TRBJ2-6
CAGSQGGTRSGANVLTF
TGCGCAGGCAGCCAAGGTGGCACCCGCTCTGGGGCCAACGTCCTGACTTTC
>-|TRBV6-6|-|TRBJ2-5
CASRGAGRSGEGQYF
TGTGCCAGCAGGGGGGCGGGACGATCGGGGGAGGGCCAGTACTTC
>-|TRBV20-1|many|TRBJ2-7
CSAGDMFSYEQYF
TGCAGTGCTGGCGACATGTTCTCCTACGAGCAGTACTTC
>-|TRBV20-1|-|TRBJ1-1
CSASGGDTEAFF
TGCAGTGCTAGTGGAGGGGACACTGAAGCTTTCTTT
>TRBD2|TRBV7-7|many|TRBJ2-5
CASSPNQLAGVGTQYF
TGTGCCAGCAGCCCAAACCAACTAGCGGGAGTTGGGACCCAGTACTTC
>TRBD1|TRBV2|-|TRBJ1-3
CASSSLDRGSGNTIYF
TGTGCCAGCAGTTCGCTCGACAGGGGCTCTGGAAACACCATATATTTT
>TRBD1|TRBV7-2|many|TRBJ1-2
CASSPQGASWYTF
TGTGCCAGCAGTCCACAGGGGGCGAGTTGGTACACCTTC
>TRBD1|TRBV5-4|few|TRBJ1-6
CASSFRGLGSPLHF
TGTGCCAGCAGCTTCAGGGGGTTGGGGTCACCCCTCCACTTT
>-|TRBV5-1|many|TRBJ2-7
CASSLGGYSYEQYF
TGCGCCAGCAGCTTGGGTGGGTACTCCTACGAGCAGTACTTC
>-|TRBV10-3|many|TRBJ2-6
CASSGLPGIGANVLTF
TGTGCCAGCAGTGGACTACCAGGGATCGGGGCCAACGTCCTGACTTTC
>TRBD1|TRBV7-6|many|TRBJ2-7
CASSPGQGSSYEQYF
TGTGCCAGCAGCCCAGGACAGGGTTCATCCTACGAGCAGTACTTC
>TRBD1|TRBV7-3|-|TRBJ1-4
CASSHRDRGEKLFF
TGTGCCAGCAGCCATCGGGACAGGGGTGAAAAACTGTTTTTT
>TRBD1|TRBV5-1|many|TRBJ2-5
CASSTGQGAAETQYF
TGCGCCAGCAGCACGGGACAGGGAGCGGCAGAGACCCAGTACTTC
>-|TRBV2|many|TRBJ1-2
CASSEVRVYGYTF
TGTGCCAGCAGTGAGGTTCGAGTCTATGGCTACACCTTC
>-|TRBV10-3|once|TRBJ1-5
CAISGSSGGQPQHF
TGTGCCATCAGTGGGAGCTCGGGGGGGCAGCCCCAGCATTTT
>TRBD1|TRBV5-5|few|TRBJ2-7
CASSLASVLAGGSYEQYF
TGTGCCAGCAGCTTGGCCTCGGTCCTGGCAGGGGGCTCCTACGAGCAGTACTTC
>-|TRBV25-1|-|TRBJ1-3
CASSETGEGNTIYF
TGTGCCAGCAGTGAGACCGGGGAAGGAAACACCATATATTTT
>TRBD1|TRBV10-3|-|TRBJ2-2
CAISGQGITGELFF
TGTGCCATCAGTGGACAGGGGATCACCGGGGAGCTGTTTTTT
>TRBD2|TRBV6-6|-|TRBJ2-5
CASNRGTSGVETQCF
TGTGCCAGCAATAGAGGGACTAGCGGGGTGGAGACCCAGTGCTTC
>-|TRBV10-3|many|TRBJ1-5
CASSVGDSNQPQHF
TGTGCCAGCAGTGTGGGGGACAGCAATCAGCCCCAGCATTTT
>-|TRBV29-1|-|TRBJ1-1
CSGETGLTEAFF
TGCAGCGGTGAAACAGGGTTGACTGAAGCTTTCTTT
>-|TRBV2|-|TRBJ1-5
CATRPGRSPQHF
TGTGCCACACGACCGGGGAGGTCGCCCCAGCATTTT
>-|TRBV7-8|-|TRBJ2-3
CASSLAFRTDTQYF
TGTGCCAGCAGCTTAGCGTTCCGCACAGATACGCAGTATTTT
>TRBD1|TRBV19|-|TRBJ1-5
CASSRGQGLQPQHF
TGTGCCAGTAGTAGGGGACAGGGGTTGCAGCCCCAGCATTTT
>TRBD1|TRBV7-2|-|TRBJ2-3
CASRRQGGIDTQYF
TGTGCCAGCAGACGACAGGGGGGGATAGATACGCAGTATTTT
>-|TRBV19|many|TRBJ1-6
CASSMISGSTGSPLHF
TGTGCCAGTAGTATGATCTCCGGGTCAACCGGGTCACCCCTCCACTTT
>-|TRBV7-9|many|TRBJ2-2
CASSSSGAGELFF
TGTGCCAGCAGCTCGTCCGGGGCCGGGGAGCTGTTTTTT
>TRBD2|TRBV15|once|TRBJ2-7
CASSLLDGGADEQYF
TGTGCCAGCTCACTTCTAGACGGGGGGGCTGATGAGCAGTACTTC
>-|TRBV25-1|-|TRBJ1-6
CASSVAVSWNSPLHF
TGTGCCAGCAGCGTTGCCGTGAGCTGGAATTCACCCCTCCACTTT
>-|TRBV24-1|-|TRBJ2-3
CATSDCTDTQYF
TGTGCCACCAGTGATTGCACAGATACGCAGTATTTT
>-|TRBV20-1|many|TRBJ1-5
CSAPTGTGQPQHF
TGCAGTGCTCCGACAGGAACGGGTCAGCCCCAGCATTTT
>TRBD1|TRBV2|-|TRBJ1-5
CASSHGTGGNQPQHF
TGTGCCAGCTCCCATGGGACAGGGGGCAATCAGCCCCAGCATTTT
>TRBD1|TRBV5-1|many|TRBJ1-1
CASSFDRANTEAFF
TGCGCCAGCAGCTTCGACAGGGCGAACACTGAAGCTTTCTTT
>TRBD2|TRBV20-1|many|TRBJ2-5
CSASGRGGVQETQYF
TGCAGTGCTAGCGGGAGGGGAGGGGTCCAAGAGACCCAGTACTTC
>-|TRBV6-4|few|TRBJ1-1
CASTHPSFGTEAFF
TGTGCCAGCACCCACCCTTCCTTCGGGACTGAAGCTTTCTTT
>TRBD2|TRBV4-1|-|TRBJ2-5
CASSQELAGVIGETQYF
TGCGCCAGCAGCCAAGAACTAGCGGGAGTTATAGGAGAGACCCAGTACTTC
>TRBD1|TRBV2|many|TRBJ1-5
CASSARGTGSLSSNQPQHF
TGTGCCAGCAGTGCTCGCGGGACAGGGTCTTTGTCTAGCAATCAGCCCCAGCATTTT
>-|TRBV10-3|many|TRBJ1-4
CASSELGLRRDEKLFF
TGTGCCAGCAGTGAACTCGGACTCCGACGGGATGAAAAACTGTTTTTT
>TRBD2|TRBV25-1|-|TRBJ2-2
CASTGLAVPGDTGELFF
TGTGCCAGCACGGGACTAGCGGTACCTGGGGACACCGGGGAGCTGTTTTTT
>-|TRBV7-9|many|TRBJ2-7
CASSEPYRESDEQYF
TGTGCCAGCAGCGAACCTTACCGGGAGAGCGACGAGCAGTACTTC
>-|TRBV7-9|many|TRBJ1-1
CASSVDGPNTEAFF
TGTGCCAGCAGCGTCGACGGGCCCAACACTGAAGCTTTCTTT
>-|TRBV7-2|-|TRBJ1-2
CASSQARGGELFGYTF
TGTGCCAGCAGCCAAGCCCGGGGGGGTGAGTTATTTGGCTACACCTTC